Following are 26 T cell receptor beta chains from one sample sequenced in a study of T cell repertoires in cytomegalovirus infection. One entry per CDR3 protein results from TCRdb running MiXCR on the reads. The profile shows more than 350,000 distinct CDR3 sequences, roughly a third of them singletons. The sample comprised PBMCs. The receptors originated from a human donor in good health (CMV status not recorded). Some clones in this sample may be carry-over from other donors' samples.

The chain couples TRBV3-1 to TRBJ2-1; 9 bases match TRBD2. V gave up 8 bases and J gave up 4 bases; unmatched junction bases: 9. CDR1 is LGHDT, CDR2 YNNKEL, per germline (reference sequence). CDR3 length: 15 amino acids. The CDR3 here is CASRPSGEPYNEQFF. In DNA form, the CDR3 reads TGTGCCAGCCGCCCTAGCGGGGAACCATACAATGAGCAGTTCTTC.

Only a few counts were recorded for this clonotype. CDR3 coding DNA: TGCAGTGCTGCCCCCTCTAGCGGGGGGGTTCTCGAGCAGTACTTC. Translated, it gives CSAAPSSGGVLEQYF. The rearrangement uses TRBV20-1 and TRBJ2-7; TRBD2 matches 12 bases. The CDR3 extends over 15 amino acids. CDR1 DFQATT and CDR2 SNEGSKA come from the germline V gene (reference sequence). The junction had 11 bases not matched to a gene; V was cut back by 5 bases and J by 6 bases.

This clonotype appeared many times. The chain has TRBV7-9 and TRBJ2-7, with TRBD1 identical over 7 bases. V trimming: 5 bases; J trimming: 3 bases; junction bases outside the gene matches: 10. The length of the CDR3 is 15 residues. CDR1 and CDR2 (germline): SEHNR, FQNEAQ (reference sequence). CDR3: CASSHSGTADYEQYF. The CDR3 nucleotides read TGTGCCAGCAGCCACTCCGGGACAGCCGACTACGAGCAGTACTTC.

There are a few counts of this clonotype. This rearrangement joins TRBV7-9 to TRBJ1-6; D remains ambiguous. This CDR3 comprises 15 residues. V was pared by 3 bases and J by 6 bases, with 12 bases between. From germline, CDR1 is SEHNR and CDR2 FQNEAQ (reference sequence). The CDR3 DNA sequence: TGTGCCAGCAGCTTCTTTGGCGGGCCTAATTCACCCCTCCACTTT. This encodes CASSFFGGPNSPLHF. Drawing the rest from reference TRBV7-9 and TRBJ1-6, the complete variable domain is DTGVSQNPRHKITKRGQNVTFRCDPISEHNRLYWYRQTLGQGPEFLTYFQNEAQLEKSRLLSDRFSAERPKGSFSTLEIQRTEQGDSAMYLCASSFFGGPNSPLHFGNGTRLTVT.

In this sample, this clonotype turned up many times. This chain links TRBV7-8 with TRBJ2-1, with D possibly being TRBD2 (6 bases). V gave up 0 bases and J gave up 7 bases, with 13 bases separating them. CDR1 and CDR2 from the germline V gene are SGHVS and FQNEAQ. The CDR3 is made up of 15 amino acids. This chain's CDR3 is CASSLALGTQNEQFF. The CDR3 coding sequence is TGTGCCAGCAGCTTAGCTCTCGGGACTCAGAATGAGCAGTTCTTC.

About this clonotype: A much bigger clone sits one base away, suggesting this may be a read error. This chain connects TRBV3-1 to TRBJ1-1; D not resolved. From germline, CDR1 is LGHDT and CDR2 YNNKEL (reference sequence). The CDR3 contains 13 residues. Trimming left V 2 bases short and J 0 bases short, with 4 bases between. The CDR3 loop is CASSQRVNTEAFF. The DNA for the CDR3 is TGTGCCAGCAGCCAACGGGTGAACACTGAAGCTTTCTTT.

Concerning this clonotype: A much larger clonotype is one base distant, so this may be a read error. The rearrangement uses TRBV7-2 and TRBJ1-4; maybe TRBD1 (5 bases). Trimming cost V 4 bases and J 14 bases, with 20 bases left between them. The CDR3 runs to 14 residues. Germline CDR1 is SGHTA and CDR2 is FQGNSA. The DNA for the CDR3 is TGTGCCAGCAGCTCTATCCCCCTCGGGAGGGACCTGTTTTTT. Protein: CASSSIPLGRDLFF.

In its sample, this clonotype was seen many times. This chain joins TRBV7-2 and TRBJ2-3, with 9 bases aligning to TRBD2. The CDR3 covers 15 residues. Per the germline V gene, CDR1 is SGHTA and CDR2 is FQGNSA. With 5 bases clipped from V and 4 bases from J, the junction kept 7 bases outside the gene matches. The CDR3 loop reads CASSAGLAQADTQYF. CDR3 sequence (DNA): TGTGCCAGCAGCGCGGGACTAGCTCAGGCAGATACGCAGTATTTT.

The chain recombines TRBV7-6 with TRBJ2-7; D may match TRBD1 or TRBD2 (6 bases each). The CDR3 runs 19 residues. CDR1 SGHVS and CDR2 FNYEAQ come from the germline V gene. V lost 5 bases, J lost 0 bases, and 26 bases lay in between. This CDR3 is CASSPHRRELEGVSYEQYF. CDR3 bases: TGTGCCAGCAGCCCACACCGCCGGGAACTGGAGGGGGTCTCCTACGAGCAGTACTTC.

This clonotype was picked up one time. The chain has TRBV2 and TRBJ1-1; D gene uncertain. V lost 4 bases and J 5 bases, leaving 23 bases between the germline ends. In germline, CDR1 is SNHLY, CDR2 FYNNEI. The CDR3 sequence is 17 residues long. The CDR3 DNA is TGTGCCAGCAGTGGTTTGACTACAGAATCGGCGGGGACTGAAGCTTTCTTT. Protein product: CASSGLTTESAGTEAFF.

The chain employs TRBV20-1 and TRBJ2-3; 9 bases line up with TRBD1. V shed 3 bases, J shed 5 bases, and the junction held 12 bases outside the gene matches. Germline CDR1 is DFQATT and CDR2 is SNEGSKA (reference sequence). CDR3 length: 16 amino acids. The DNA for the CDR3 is TGCAGTGCTAGGTCGACCGGGACAGGGTATGGAGATACGCAGTATTTT. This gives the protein CSARSTGTGYGDTQYF.

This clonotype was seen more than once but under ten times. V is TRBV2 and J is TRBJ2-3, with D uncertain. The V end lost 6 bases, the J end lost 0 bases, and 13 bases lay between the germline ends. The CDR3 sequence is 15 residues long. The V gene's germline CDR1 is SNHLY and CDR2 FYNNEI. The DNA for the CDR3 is TGTGCCAGCAGGGCCCGGCCAGGTAGCACAGATACGCAGTATTTT. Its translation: CASRARPGSTDTQYF. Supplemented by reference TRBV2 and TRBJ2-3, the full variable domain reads EPEVTQTPSHQVTQMGQEVILRCVPISNHLYFYWYRQILGQKVEFLVSFYNNEISEKSEIFDDQFSVERPDGSNFTLKIRSTKLEDSAMYFCASRARPGSTDTQYFGPGTRLTVL.

In DNA, the CDR3 is TGTGCCAGTAGTATCCCACCGGGACATGCGCGTGAAAAACTGTTTTTT. It is translated as CASSIPPGHAREKLFF. This chain connects TRBV19 to TRBJ1-4; weak D call: TRBD1 (6 bases). This CDR3 contains 16 residues. Trimming removed 3 bases at V and 7 bases at J, with 18 bases between. Germline CDR1 LNHDA, CDR2 SQIVND (reference sequence).

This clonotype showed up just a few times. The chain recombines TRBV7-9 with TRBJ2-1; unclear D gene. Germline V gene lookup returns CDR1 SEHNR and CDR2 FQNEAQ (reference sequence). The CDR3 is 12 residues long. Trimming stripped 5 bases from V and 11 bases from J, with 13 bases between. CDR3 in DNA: TGTGCCAGCAGCACTGGTAGGGTGAAGCAGTTCTTC. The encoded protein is CASSTGRVKQFF. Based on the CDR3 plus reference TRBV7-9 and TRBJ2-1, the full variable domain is DTGVSQNPRHKITKRGQNVTFRCDPISEHNRLYWYRQTLGQGPEFLTYFQNEAQLEKSRLLSDRFSAERPKGSFSTLEIQRTEQGDSAMYLCASSTGRVKQFFGPGTRLTVL.

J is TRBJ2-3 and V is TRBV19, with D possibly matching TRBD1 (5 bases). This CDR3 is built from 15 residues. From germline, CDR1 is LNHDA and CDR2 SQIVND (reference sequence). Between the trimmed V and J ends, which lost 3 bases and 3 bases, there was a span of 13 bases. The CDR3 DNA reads TGTGCCAGTAGTATTTGGCAGGGTGGGACAGATACGCAGTATTTT. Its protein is CASSIWQGGTDTQYF.

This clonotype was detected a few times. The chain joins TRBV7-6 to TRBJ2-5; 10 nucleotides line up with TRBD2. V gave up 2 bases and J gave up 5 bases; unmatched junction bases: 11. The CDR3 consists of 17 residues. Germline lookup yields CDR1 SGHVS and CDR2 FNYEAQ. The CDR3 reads CASSLLGSGGARETQYF. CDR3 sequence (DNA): TGTGCCAGCAGCTTACTCGGCAGCGGGGGGGCGCGGGAGACCCAGTACTTC.

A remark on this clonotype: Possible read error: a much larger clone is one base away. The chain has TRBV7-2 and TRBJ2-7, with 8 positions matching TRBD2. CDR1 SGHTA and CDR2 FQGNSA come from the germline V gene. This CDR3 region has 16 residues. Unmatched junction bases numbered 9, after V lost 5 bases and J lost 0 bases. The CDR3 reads CASSGRVAGHSYEQYF. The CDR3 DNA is TGTGCCAGCAGCGGCAGAGTAGCGGGGCACTCCTACGAGCAGTACTTC.

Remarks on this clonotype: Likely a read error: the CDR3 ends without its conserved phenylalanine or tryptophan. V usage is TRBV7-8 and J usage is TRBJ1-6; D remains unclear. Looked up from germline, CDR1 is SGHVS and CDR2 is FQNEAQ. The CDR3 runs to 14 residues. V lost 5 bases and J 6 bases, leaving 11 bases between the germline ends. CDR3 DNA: TGTGCCAGCAGCCTTTATCGGGTTAATTCACCCCTCCACTCT. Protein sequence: CASSLYRVNSPLHS.

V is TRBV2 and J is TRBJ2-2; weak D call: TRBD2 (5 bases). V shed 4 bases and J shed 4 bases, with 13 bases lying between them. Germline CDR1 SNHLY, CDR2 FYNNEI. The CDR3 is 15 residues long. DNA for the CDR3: TGTGCCAGCAGTGTAGCGCGCGGACCCACCGGGGAGCTGTTTTTT. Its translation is CASSVARGPTGELFF.

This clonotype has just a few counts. The CDR3, as DNA: TGTGCCAGCAGCTTCAGGGGCAGGGAAACCGGGGAGCTGTTTTTT. It is translated as CASSFRGRETGELFF. This chain connects TRBV5-6 to TRBJ2-2, with D maybe TRBD1 (6 bases). The length of the CDR3 is 15 residues. Germline V gene data show CDR1 as SGHDT and CDR2 as YYEEEE. Trimming took off 2 bases at V and 5 bases at J, with 13 bases between the two ends.

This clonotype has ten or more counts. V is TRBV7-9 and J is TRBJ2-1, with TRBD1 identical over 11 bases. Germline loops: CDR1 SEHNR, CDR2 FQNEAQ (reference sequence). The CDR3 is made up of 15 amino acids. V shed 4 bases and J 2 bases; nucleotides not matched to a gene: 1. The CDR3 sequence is CASSSGQGAYNEQFF. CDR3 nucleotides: TGTGCCAGCAGCTCGGGACAGGGGGCCTACAATGAGCAGTTCTTC.

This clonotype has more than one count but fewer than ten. The DNA of the CDR3 is TGTGCCAGCAGCCAGACAGGGGGCTCCTACGAGCAGTACTTC. Amino acid sequence: CASSQTGGSYEQYF. V usage is TRBV3-1 and J usage is TRBJ2-7; 9 bases align to TRBD1. V gave up 3 bases and J gave up 0 bases; unmatched junction bases: 0. CDR3 length: 14 amino acids. CDR1 is LGHDT, CDR2 YNNKEL, per germline (reference sequence).

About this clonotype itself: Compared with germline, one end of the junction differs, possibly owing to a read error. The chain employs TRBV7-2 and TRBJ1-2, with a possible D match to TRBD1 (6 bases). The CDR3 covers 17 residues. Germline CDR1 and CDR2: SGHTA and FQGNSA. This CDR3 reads CASTRGGGPRSNYGYTF. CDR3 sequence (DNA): TGTGCCAGCACCCGAGGGGGGGGGCCTAGGTCTAACTATGGTTACACATTC.

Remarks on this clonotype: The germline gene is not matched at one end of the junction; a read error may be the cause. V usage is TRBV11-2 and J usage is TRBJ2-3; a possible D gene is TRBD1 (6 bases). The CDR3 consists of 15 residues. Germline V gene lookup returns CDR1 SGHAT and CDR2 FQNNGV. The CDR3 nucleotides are TGTTCCAGCAGCTTAGGGGGATCGTTTGCAGATACGCAGTATTTT. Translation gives CSSSLGGSFADTQYF.

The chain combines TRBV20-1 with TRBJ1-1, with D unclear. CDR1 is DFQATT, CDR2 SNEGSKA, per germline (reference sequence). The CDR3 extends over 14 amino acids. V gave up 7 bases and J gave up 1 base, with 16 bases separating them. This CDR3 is CSGKETWGNTEAFF. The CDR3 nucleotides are TGCAGTGGAAAAGAGACGTGGGGGAACACTGAAGCTTTCTTT.

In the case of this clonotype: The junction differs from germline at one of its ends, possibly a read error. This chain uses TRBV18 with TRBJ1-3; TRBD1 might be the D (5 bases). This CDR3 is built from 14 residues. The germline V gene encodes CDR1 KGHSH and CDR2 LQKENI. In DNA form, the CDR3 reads TGTGTCAGCTGCATGGGGGTCTCTGGAAACACCATATATTTT. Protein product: CVSCMGVSGNTIYF.